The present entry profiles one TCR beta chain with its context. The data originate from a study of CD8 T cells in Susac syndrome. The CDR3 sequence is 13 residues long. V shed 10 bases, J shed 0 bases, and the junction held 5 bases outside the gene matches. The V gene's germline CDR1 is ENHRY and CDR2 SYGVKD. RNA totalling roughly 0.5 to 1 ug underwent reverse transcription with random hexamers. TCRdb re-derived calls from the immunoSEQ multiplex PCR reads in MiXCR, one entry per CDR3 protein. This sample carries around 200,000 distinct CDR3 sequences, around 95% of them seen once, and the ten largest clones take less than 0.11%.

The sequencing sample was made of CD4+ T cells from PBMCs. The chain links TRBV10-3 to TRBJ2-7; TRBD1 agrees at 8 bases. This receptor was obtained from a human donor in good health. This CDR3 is CATSGTGSYEQYF. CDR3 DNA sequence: TGTGCCACCTCCGGGACAGGCTCCTACGAGCAGTACTTC.